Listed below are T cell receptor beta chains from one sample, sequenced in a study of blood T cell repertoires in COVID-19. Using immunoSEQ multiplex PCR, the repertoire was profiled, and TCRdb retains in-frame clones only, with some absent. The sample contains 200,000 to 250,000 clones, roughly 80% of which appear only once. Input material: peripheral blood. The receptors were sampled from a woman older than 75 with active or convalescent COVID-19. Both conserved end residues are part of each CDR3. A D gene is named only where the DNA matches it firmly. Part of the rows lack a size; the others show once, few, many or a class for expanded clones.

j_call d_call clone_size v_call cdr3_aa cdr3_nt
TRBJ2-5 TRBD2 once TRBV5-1 CASSLGTSGEETQYF TGCGCCAGCAGCTTGGGGACTAGCGGAGAAGAGACCCAGTACTTC
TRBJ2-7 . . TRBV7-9 CASSLAGARDYEQYF TGTGCCAGCAGCTTAGCTGGAGCCAGGGACTACGAGCAGTACTTC
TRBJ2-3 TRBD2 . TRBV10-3 CAMRGGQTDTQYF TGTGCCATGCGGGGGGGCCAGACAGATACGCAGTATTTT
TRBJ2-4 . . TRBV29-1 CSVEGSGSKNIQYF TGCAGCGTTGAGGGTAGCGGCTCTAAAAACATTCAGTACTTC
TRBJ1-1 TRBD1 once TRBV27 CASTKDRGNTEAFF TGTGCCAGCACCAAGGACAGGGGGAACACTGAAGCTTTCTTT
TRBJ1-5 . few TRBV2 CASSDGQPLFRNQPQHF TGTGCCAGCAGTGACGGACAGCCCCTCTTTCGCAATCAGCCCCAGCATTTT
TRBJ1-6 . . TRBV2 CASSGSGGVGNSPLHF TGTGCCAGCAGTGGATCTGGGGGGGTAGGTAATTCACCCCTCCACTTT
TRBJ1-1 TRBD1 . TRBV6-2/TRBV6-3 CASSYQGAYTEAFF TGTGCCAGCAGTTATCAGGGGGCGTACACTGAAGCTTTCTTT
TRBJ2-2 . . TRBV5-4 CASSSPIDRSTGELFF TGTGCCAGCAGCTCGCCGATCGACAGGAGCACCGGGGAGCTGTTTTTT
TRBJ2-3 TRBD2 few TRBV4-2 CASSHPKEAGDADTQYF TGTGCCAGCAGCCACCCTAAGGAAGCGGGAGATGCAGATACGCAGTATTTT
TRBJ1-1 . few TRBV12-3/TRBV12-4 CASSPRGSTEAFF TGTGCCAGCAGCCCCAGGGGATCCACTGAAGCTTTCTTT
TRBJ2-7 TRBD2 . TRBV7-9 CASSSAGVLPYEQYF TGTGCCAGCAGCTCCGCGGGGGTCCTTCCTTACGAGCAGTACTTC
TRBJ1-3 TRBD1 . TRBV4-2 CASSPRQGATGNTIYF TGTGCCAGCAGCCCGCGACAGGGTGCGACTGGAAACACCATATATTTT
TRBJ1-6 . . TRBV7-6 CASSPKVGSAFGPLHF TGTGCCAGCAGCCCGAAGGTGGGGAGTGCCTTTGGACCCCTCCACTTT
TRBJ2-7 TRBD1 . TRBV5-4 CASRRTGTGGGEQYF TGTGCCAGCAGGCGTACCGGGACAGGGGGCGGCGAGCAGTACTTC
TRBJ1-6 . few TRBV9 CASSVSGGEASPLHF TGTGCCAGCAGCGTATCGGGGGGCGAGGCTTCACCCCTCCACTTT
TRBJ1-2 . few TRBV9 CASSVGGYGYTF TGTGCCAGCAGCGTAGGAGGGTATGGCTACACCTTC
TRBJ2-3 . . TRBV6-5 CASSYAGRGADTQYF TGTGCCAGCAGTTATGCTGGGAGAGGTGCAGATACGCAGTATTTT
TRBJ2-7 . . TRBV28 CASRNSQGVYEQYF TGTGCCAGCAGAAATTCACAGGGAGTCTACGAGCAGTACTTC
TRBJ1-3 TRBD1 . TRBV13 CASSFDRGSSGNTIYF TGTGCCAGCAGCTTCGACAGGGGAAGTTCCGGAAACACCATATATTTT
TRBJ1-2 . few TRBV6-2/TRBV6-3 CASSYDPRGYGYTF TGTGCCAGCAGTTACGACCCCCGCGGCTATGGCTACACCTTC
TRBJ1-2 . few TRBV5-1 CASSYLGERGGYTF TGCGCCAGCAGCTACCTCGGGGAACGCGGTGGCTACACCTTC
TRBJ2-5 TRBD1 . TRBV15 CATSRDKSRGKDTQYF TGTGCCACCAGCAGAGATAAGTCCAGGGGGAAGGATACCCAGTACTTC
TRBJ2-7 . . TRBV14 CASSQDLNRLKYF TGTGCCAGCAGCCAAGATCTTAACAGGCTTAAGTACTTC
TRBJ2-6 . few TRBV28 CASSPDTPGANVLTF TGTGCCAGCAGCCCAGACACCCCCGGGGCCAACGTCCTGACTTTC
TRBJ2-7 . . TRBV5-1 CASQLYSGSYEQYF TGCGCCAGTCAACTATATAGTGGGAGTTACGAGCAGTACTTC
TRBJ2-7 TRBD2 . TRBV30 CAWGTSGPYEQYF TGTGCCTGGGGGACTAGCGGACCTTACGAGCAGTACTTC
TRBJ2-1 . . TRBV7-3 CASSSVSGNEQFF TGTGCCAGCAGCTCCGTATCAGGCAATGAGCAGTTCTTC
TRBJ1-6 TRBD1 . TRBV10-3 CAIRTTGGRDSPLHF TGTGCCATCAGGACCACAGGGGGCAGGGATTCACCCCTCCACTTT
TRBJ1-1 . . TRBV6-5 CASNMQVLNTEAFF TGTGCCAGCAATATGCAGGTCCTCAACACTGAAGCTTTCTTT
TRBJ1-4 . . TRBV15 CATSRDRRYNEKLFF TGTGCCACCAGCAGAGATCGGCGGTATAATGAAAAACTGTTTTTT
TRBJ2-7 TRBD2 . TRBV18 CASSLGTSGGGYEQYF TGTGCCAGCTCACTTGGGACTAGCGGGGGAGGCTACGAGCAGTACTTC
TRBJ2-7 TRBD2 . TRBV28 CASSTGTTTYEQYF TGTGCCAGCAGTACCGGGACTACCACCTACGAGCAGTACTTC
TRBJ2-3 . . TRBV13 CASSFGSGTDTQYF TGTGCCAGCAGCTTTGGTAGCGGCACAGATACGCAGTATTTT
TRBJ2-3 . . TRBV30 CAWSKNEDTQYF TGTGCCTGGAGTAAGAATGAGGATACGCAGTATTTT
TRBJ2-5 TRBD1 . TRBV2 CASSIGGERGRQETQYF TGTGCCAGCAGTATAGGGGGTGAGAGGGGGCGCCAAGAGACCCAGTACTTC
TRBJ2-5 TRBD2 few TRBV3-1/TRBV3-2 CASSQLGTSGRRTQYF TGTGCCAGCAGCCAACTCGGGACTAGCGGCAGGAGGACCCAGTACTTC
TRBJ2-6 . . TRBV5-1 CASSSAGPGANVLTF TGCGCCAGCAGCTCCGCAGGTCCTGGGGCCAACGTCCTGACTTTC
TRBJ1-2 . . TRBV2 CASSEARISSSYTF TGTGCCAGCAGTGAAGCGCGGATCTCATCGAGCTACACCTTC
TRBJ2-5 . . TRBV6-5 CASSRTDTQETQYF TGTGCCAGCAGCCGGACAGATACTCAAGAGACCCAGTACTTC
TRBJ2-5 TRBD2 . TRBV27 CASSLSGGGEPKETQYF TGTGCCAGCAGTTTATCTGGGGGGGGAGAGCCGAAAGAGACCCAGTACTTC
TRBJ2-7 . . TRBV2 CASSGDSNSYEQYF TGTGCCAGCAGTGGCGACTCGAACTCCTACGAGCAGTACTTC
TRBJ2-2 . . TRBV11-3 CASSLVGFPAGELFF TGTGCCAGCAGCTTAGTGGGCTTCCCCGCGGGGGAGCTGTTTTTT
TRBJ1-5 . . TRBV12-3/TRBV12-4 CASSTSGVQPQHF TGTGCCAGCAGTACCTCGGGGGTTCAGCCCCAGCATTTT
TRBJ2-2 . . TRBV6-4 CATREAAGDTGELFF TGTGCCACCCGGGAAGCGGCAGGGGACACCGGGGAGCTGTTTTTT
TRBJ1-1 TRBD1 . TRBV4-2 CASNDWAGGTEAFF TGTGCCAGCAACGACTGGGCAGGGGGCACTGAAGCTTTCTTT
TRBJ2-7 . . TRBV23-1 CASILRGLRGPYEQYF TGCGCCAGCATCTTGAGGGGTCTCAGGGGACCCTACGAGCAGTACTTC
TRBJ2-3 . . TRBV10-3 CAISITRGSTDTQYF TGTGCCATCAGTATAACAAGGGGTAGCACAGATACGCAGTATTTT
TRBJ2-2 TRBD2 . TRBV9 CASSPHLGGLADTGELFF TGTGCCAGCAGCCCTCATTTAGGGGGACTAGCGGACACCGGGGAGCTGTTTTTT